Listed here are 9 T cell receptor beta chains from one sample, sequenced in a study of CD8 T cells in ankylosing spondylitis. One entry per CDR3 protein results from TCRdb running MiXCR on the 5' RACE reads. The table has more than 250,000 distinct CDR3 sequences, around 10% seen once. The source material was blood, either unsorted or a sorted T cell fraction (not recorded which). These receptors were obtained from a female donor with ankylosing spondylitis or in good health (not recorded which).

This clonotype was counted ten times or more. The chain has TRBV29-1 and TRBJ1-1; D gene uncertain. Germline lookup yields CDR1 SQVTM and CDR2 ANQGSEA. This CDR3 is built from 11 residues. Trimming stripped 5 bases from V and 5 bases from J, with 9 bases between. In DNA form, the CDR3 reads TGCAGCGTTTACAGTAGAACTGAAGCTTTCTTT. Translation: CSVYSRTEAFF.

In its sample, this clonotype was seen many times. This chain joins TRBV20-1 and TRBJ2-1; TRBD2 matches 11 bases. CDR1 is DFQATT and CDR2 is SNEGSKA in the germline V gene (reference sequence). The V gene end was trimmed by 6 bases and the J gene end by 5 bases; junction bases not matched to a gene: 9. The CDR3 sequence is 15 residues long. The CDR3 coding sequence is TGCAGTGCCCTGAAACTAGCGGGAGCAAACAATGAGCAGTTCTTC. This gives the protein CSALKLAGANNEQFF.

At least ten counts were recorded for this clonotype. The CDR3 DNA follows: TGTGCCAGCAGCTTAGGTCCGCAGGGGTCGACTGGGAATGAGCAGTTCTTC. This translates into CASSLGPQGSTGNEQFF. The genes are TRBV7-2 and TRBJ2-1; D might be TRBD1 (6 bases). V was shortened by 1 base and J by 7 bases, with 20 bases between the two germline ends. This CDR3 is 17 amino acids long. Germline assignment: CDR1 SGHTA and CDR2 FQGNSA.

This clonotype was found many times. This rearrangement joins TRBV5-5 to TRBJ2-3; D is unresolved. The CDR3 contains 16 residues. In germline, CDR1 is SGHKS, CDR2 YYEKEE (reference sequence). V was cut by 1 base and J by 0 bases, with 12 bases left in between. The CDR3 bases are TGTGCCAGCAGCTTGACTCAGCCGACTAGCACAGATACGCAGTATTTT. Translation gives CASSLTQPTSTDTQYF.

This clonotype showed up just a few times. V is TRBV6-5 and J is TRBJ1-5, with D unclear. This CDR3 has 13 residues. From germline, CDR1 is MNHEY and CDR2 SVGAGI. Trimming took off 7 bases at V and 3 bases at J, with 10 bases between the two ends. The chain's CDR3 is CASTFGNNQPQHF. The CDR3 DNA reads TGTGCCAGCACTTTCGGGAACAATCAGCCCCAGCATTTT.

A few counts support this clonotype. The genes are TRBV2 and TRBJ2-1; TRBD1 is a possible D gene (6 bases). This CDR3 is built from 15 residues. The V and J ends lost 1 base and 4 bases respectively, with 11 bases between them. From germline, CDR1 is SNHLY and CDR2 FYNNEI. CDR3 DNA sequence: TGTGCCAGCAGTGAAGGCCAGGGGCATTACAATGAGCAGTTCTTC. It specifies CASSEGQGHYNEQFF.

This clonotype appeared a few times. J is TRBJ2-4 and V is TRBV5-5; 7 nucleotides agree with TRBD1. This CDR3 region has 14 residues. In germline, CDR1 is SGHKS, CDR2 YYEKEE (reference sequence). V was pared by 4 bases and J by 5 bases, with 6 bases of the junction left unmatched. CDR3 region: CASSQTGTENIQYF. DNA for the CDR3: TGTGCCAGCAGCCAGACGGGGACAGAAAACATTCAGTACTTC.

This clonotype was observed many times. V is TRBV20-1 and J is TRBJ2-7; no clear D gene. Trimming removed 1 base from V and 2 bases from J, with 9 bases in between. CDR3 length: 13 residues. Germline CDR1 is DFQATT and CDR2 is SNEGSKA (reference sequence). CDR3 sequence reads: CSARGAEPYEQYF. The CDR3 bases are TGCAGTGCTAGAGGGGCGGAACCCTACGAGCAGTACTTC.

In its sample, this clonotype was seen many times. The V gene is TRBV24-1, the J gene TRBJ2-5; D tentatively fits TRBD1 or TRBD2 (5 bases each). The CDR3 consists of 15 residues. Trimming shortened V by 4 bases and J by 0 bases, and 11 bases separated the two germline ends. Germline V gene sequence: CDR1 KGHDR, CDR2 SFDVKD. Here the CDR3 DNA reads TGTGCCACCAGTGAAGCAGGGACCTACCAAGAGACCCAGTACTTC. Protein product: CATSEAGTYQETQYF.